This TCR beta chain stems from a study of early T cells in non-severe SARS-CoV-2 infection. The overall study: Chains were not paired, and sequencing was done on bulk RNA from unsorted whole blood.

The CDR3 has 12 residues. V lost 5 bases and J lost 10; bases outside the gene matches: 5. A word on this clonotype: Its specificity is unknown.

Unique molecular identifiers were affixed to single, distinct cDNA molecules. TCRdb reprocessed the 5' RACE reads with MiXCR, giving one entry per CDR3 protein. The sample lists 80,000 to 95,000 distinct CDR3 sequences, around a sixth occurring once. Study results and limitations: Matching with VDJdb favored anti-spike CD8 responses (missing private and CD4 specificities).

The receptor's source is an adult who was a healthcare worker with PCR-confirmed SARS-CoV-2 infection or an uninfected control (not recorded which). The material was whole blood, obtained at baseline. This chain links TRBV5-3 with TRBJ2-1; 8 bases are a match to TRBD2. TRBV5-3 is identified as an open reading frame with a role that is uncertain. CDR3 residues: CARRREGQEQFF. CDR3 bases: TGTGCCAGAAGACGGGAGGGCCAGGAGCAGTTCTTC.